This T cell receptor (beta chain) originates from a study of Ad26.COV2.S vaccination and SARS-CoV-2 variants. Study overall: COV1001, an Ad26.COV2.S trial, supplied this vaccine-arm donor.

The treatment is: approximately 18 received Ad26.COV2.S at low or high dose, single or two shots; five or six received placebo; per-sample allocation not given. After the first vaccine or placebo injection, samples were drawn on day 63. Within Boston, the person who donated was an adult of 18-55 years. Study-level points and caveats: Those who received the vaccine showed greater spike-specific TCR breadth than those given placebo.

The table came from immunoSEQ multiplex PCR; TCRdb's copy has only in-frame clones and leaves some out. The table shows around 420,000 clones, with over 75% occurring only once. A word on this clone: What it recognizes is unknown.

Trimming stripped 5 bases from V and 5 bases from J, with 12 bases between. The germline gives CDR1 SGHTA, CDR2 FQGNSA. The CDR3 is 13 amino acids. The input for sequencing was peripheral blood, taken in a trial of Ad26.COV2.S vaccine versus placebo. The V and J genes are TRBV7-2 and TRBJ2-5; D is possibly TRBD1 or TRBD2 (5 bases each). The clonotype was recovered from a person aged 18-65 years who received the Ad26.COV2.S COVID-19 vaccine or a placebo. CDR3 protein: CASSRGLGETQYF. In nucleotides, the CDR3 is TGTGCCAGCAGCCGGGGCCTTGGGGAGACCCAGTACTTC. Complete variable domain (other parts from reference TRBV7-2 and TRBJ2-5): GAGVSQSPSNKVTEKGKDVELRCDPISGHTALYWYRQSLGQGLEFLIYFQGNSAPDKSGLPSDRFSAERTGGSVSTLTIQRTQQEDSAVYLCASSRGLGETQYFGPGTRLLVL.